This TCR beta chain was captured in a study of blood T cell repertoires in COVID-19. Study overall: PBMCs, B-cell-depleted T cells, or T cells were the source of the cDNA or gDNA that made up the material.

The germline V gene has CDR1 MRHNA and CDR2 SNTAGT. V lost 0 bases and J lost 1, with 11 bases in between. The CDR3 is 16 residues long. Original processing notes: For nucleated cells, counts were estimated from reference gene primer amplification. The assay was immunoSEQ multiplex PCR, and TCRdb's table has in-frame clones only and misses some. V, J and clone size reflect that table, while D and trimming were determined from the DNA. The sample has 160,000 or so clones, roughly 88% seen once. Specimen: peripheral blood. This receptor was identified in a woman between 45 and 65 years old with acute or convalescent COVID-19. The genes are TRBV6-4 and TRBJ2-3, with a possible D match to TRBD2 (5 bases). The CDR3 here is CASSDSWEKGTDTQYF. For the CDR3, the DNA is TGTGCCAGCAGTGACTCGTGGGAGAAAGGCACAGATACGCAGTATTTT.